The 9 T cell receptor beta chains below all came from one sample that was sequenced in a study of T cells expressing NK-cell markers (TCRdb year 2020). Library preparation was by 5' RACE. The listed sequencing device is Illumina HiSeq 2000. The reads were reprocessed in TCRdb, with one entry per CDR3 protein sequence and no accompanying DNA. In this sample's table one finds about 390,000 distinct CDR3 sequences. Roughly a tenth of the sample lies in the top ten. Material: blood T cells: a sorted CD56 or NKG2C T cell subset, CD4+ or CD8+ T cells, or bulk PBMC T cells (not recorded which). The receptors were gathered from a woman between 45 and 60 years old in good health. Donor details come from another sample of the same person, matched by shared clones.

The chain employs TRBV3-1 and TRBJ1-2; TCRdb picks TRBD1, but there is no DNA to check that call. Germline assignment: CDR1 LGHDT and CDR2 YNNKEL (reference sequence). CDR3 size: 14 residues. The chain's CDR3 is CASSMNDRGGGYTF. Drawing the rest from reference TRBV3-1 and TRBJ1-2, the complete variable domain is DTAVSQTPKYLVTQMGNDKSIKCEQNLGHDTMYWYKQDSKKFLKIMFSYNNKELIINETVPNRFSPKSPDKAHLNLHINSLELGDSAVYFCASSMNDRGGGYTFGSGTRLTVV.

The genes are TRBV4-1 and TRBJ1-6. The CDR3 extends over 13 amino acids. Looked up from germline, CDR1 is MGHRA and CDR2 is YSYEKL. This chain's CDR3 is CASSQELNSPLHF.

The chain combines TRBV14 with TRBJ2-2. From germline, CDR1 is SGHDN and CDR2 FVKESK. The CDR3 runs to 15 residues. The CDR3 loop reads CASSQVAAGTGELFF.

The V gene is TRBV20-1, the J gene TRBJ2-1; the D call from TCRdb, TRBD2, cannot be confirmed without DNA. Germline loops: CDR1 DFQATT, CDR2 SNEGSKA (reference sequence). The CDR3 has 16 residues. This chain's CDR3 is CSARDLGEFSHNEQFF.

The genes are TRBV5-1 and TRBJ2-5. The CDR3 contains 13 residues. In germline, CDR1 is SGHRS, CDR2 YFSETQ. CDR3 region: CASSLVKVETQYF.

This sequence joins TRBV3-1 and TRBJ2-1; TCRdb reports TRBD2, a call that lacks DNA to check it against. Germline CDR1 LGHDT, CDR2 YNNKEL (reference sequence). This CDR3 comprises 17 residues. The CDR3 loop is CASSLETGRVGGHEQFF.

The chain employs TRBV6-5 and TRBJ1-5; TCRdb's D gene call, TRBD1, goes unchecked for lack of DNA. This CDR3 region has 14 residues. CDR1 and CDR2 (germline): MNHEY, SVGAGI. CDR3 region: CASSYSGGRQPQHF.

The chain combines TRBV2 with TRBJ2-5. Germline V gives CDR1 SNHLY, CDR2 FYNNEI. This CDR3 comprises 13 residues. CDR3 residues: CASSGAGQETQYF.

This chain links TRBV9 with TRBJ2-1; checking the TCRdb D call of TRBD2 is not possible without DNA. The CDR3 is made up of 15 amino acids. Germline CDR1 SGDLS, CDR2 YYNGEE. CDR3 residues: CASSFDYPSYNEQFF. Full variable domain (missing parts from reference TRBV9 and TRBJ2-1): DSGVTQTPKHLITATGQRVTLRCSPRSGDLSVYWYQQSLDQGLQFLIQYYNGEERAKGNILERFSAQQFPDLHSELNLSSLELGDSALYFCASSFDYPSYNEQFFGPGTRLTVL.